The clone carrying this T cell receptor (beta chain) appeared once. Generated by immunoSEQ multiplex PCR, the TCRdb table keeps only in-frame clones and is missing some. The table lists 25,000 to 35,000 clones, about 88% of them singletons. The data are from a study of PD-1 and CTLA-4 blockade in melanoma. The CDR3 has 18 amino acids. This chain joins TRBV21-1 and TRBJ2-1; the listed D gene, TRBD2, was not tested against the DNA. TRBV21-1 is listed as a pseudogene. This receptor was obtained from a human donor with melanoma. This specimen was CD8+ T cells from peripheral blood, taken before anti-PD-1 treatment. The CDR3 DNA follows: TGTGCCAGCGGCGTGGCGGGACTAGCTAACCGCGCCTACAATGAGCAGTTCTTC. Protein product: CASGVAGLANRAYNEQFF.